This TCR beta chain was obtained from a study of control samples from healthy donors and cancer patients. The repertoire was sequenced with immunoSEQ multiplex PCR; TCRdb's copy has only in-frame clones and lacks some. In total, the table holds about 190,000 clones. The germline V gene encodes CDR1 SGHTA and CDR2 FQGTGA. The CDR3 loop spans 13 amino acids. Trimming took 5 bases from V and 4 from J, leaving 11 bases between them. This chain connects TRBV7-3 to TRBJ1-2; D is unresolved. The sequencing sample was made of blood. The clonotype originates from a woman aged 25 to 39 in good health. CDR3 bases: TGTGCCAGCAGCCAAGACGCCAGCTATGGCTACACCTTC. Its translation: CASSQDASYGYTF.